This record concerns one T cell receptor beta chain sequence. Its antigen specificity is not known. No base-level quality is on record; no much larger clone is a single base apart. CDR1 and CDR2 (KGHSH, LQKENI) derive from the germline V gene. Relative to germline, V is missing 4 bases and J is missing 2 bases, with 8 bases of the junction outside any gene match. The CDR3 sequence holds 18 residues, the cysteine and phenylalanine included. Kept here is only the CDR3 DNA, which spans 54 bases and is read in frame from base 1. The data were obtained in a study of immune reconstitution after stem cell transplant in scleroderma (dated by TCRdb to about 2017). The library came from RT-PCR. TCRdb shows the sequencer as Illumina MiSeq. TCRdb cleaned the public reads at Q25 with fastp, built clones with MiXCR and kept in-frame beta chains. CDR3 protein duplicates are merged, each entry listing the most common genes and DNA. The table for this sample lists about 2,000 distinct CDR3 sequences; around 16% of them were counted only once. The top ten constitute 34% of the sample.

This specimen was acquired before or after autologous hematopoietic stem cell transplantation (not recorded which). Recombination joined TRBV18 with TRBJ2-6; 10 of the junction bases match TRBD1. The sequence derives from a female donor with systemic sclerosis. The nucleotides are TGTGCCAGCTCACGGCCGGGACAGGGGACCCCTGGGGCCAACGTCCTGACTTTC. It translates as CASSRPGQGTPGANVLTF.